This T cell receptor (beta chain) is drawn from a study of response to subunit inactivated influenza vaccine. TCRdb itself ran the RT-PCR reads through MiXCR, one entry per CDR3 protein. The sample contains hundreds of thousands of distinct CDR3 sequences, about an eighth of which appear only once. The germline gives CDR1 LGHNA, CDR2 YNFKEQ. V was pared by 0 bases and J by 4 bases, with 11 bases between. CDR3 length equals 15 residues. The sequenced sample was PBMCs from blood, obtained on the day of vaccination. V usage is TRBV4-2 and J usage is TRBJ2-3; D gene uncertain. This receptor was identified in a man aged 50 to 59 who received an inactivated influenza vaccine. The CDR3 reads CASSQDSNRPDTQYF. DNA of the CDR3: TGTGCCAGCAGCCAAGATAGTAATCGGCCAGATACGCAGTATTTT.